This T cell receptor beta chain came from a study of blood T cells in healthy people across ages (dated by TCRdb to between 2014 and 2017). Some background on the complete study: In model experiments, template switching captured about one uniquely barcoded TCR beta cDNA molecule for every two T cells. To track age-related changes in TCR beta repertoire diversity, the study relied on deep sequencing normalized with unique cDNA molecular identifiers. Donors were grouped into four age groups: young (average roughly 16 years), middle-aged (roughly 37), aged (around 66) and long-lived (less than 85). To avoid experimental bias, donors of different ages were spread randomly across the sequencing lanes. For two donors (one aged 18 to 30 and one aged 80 or older), the study analyzed two additional independent replicas of 1 million unique cDNA reads from the same blood draw.

As to this clonotype: This clone's antigen is unknown. Base qualities are not at hand, and no much larger clone is one base apart.

V loses 6 bases, J loses 0 bases, and the germline ends lie 7 bases apart. The cysteine opens and the phenylalanine closes a CDR3 of 13 amino acids. The CDR3 DNA has 39 bases and is translated from base 1. The germline V gene sets CDR1 to ENHRY and CDR2 to SYGVKD. The library relied on 5' RACE. The second PCR ran for about 6 to 11 cycles and used a J-beta primer mix along with a sample-barcoded 5' primer. A unique molecular identifier was introduced onto each TCR beta cDNA molecule by a template-switch 5' adaptor carrying 12 random nucleotides. Each sample yielded at least 2.5 million CDR3-containing paired-end reads. The Mint cDNA synthesis kit, primed by a TRBC-specific oligonucleotide, was used to synthesize first-strand cDNA from all RNA. Following uracil-DNA glycosylase treatment, a first 18-cycle PCR with universal primers M1SS and BC2_uni_R was performed on all cDNA. As for the authors' bioinformatics: For normalization, 1 million high-quality reads, each with a distinct molecular identifier, were randomly selected from each sample. Reads sharing molecular identifiers were discarded rather than binned into consensus sequences. MiTCR, run with a Q25 quality threshold and the strictest error-elimination algorithm, handled CDR3 identification, clonotype clustering and error correction. A nonparametric unseen species model using Euler transformation provided a lower-bound estimate of total TCR beta diversity. TCRdb reanalyzed the raw reads on its own, using fastp at Q25 for trimming and MiXCR for clone calling, and kept in-frame beta chains. For every CDR3 protein sequence, its rows merge into one entry that carries the most common genes and DNA. What appears here as the V and J calls and clone size reflects TCRdb's work, not the paper's. Counted in this sample were 1.8 million or so distinct CDR3 sequences; approximately 39% of them appeared once. The biggest ten clones account for 23% of the sample.

Donors were under 40 systemically healthy Caucasian individuals from Russia aged 6 to 90 years. Approximately 10 milliliters of peripheral blood were collected from each donor into EDTA-treated Vacutainer tubes. Ficoll-Paque density-gradient centrifugation was used to isolate PBMCs, with at least 7 million obtained per sample. Trizol reagent was used to extract total RNA from the PBMCs, yielding at least 5 micrograms per sample. For every donor, flow cytometry on a PBMC aliquot measured the percentage of naive CD45RAhigh/CD27high T cells. The full study reports these points: Compared with the aged group, the long-lived group had more naive CD4+ T cells, fewer expanded clones and increased TCR diversity, a pattern suggesting age selection. Conclusive comparison of naive and antigen-experienced compartments was prevented by the profiling of bulk unsorted PBMCs. Because the CMV infection status of the donors was unknown, age-related changes in expanded clonotypes may potentially have been confounded. Estimates of total diversity based on one million sequenced T cells were considered lower bounds and underestimates. Observed TCR beta diversity per million T cells fell roughly linearly with age, and a significant reduction was already apparent by age around 39. Observed TCR beta diversity correlated strongly with the percentage of naive T cells measured by flow cytometry.

Sequenced: blood. The rearranged chain carries TRBV10-3 and TRBJ2-3; possibly the D gene is TRBD2, per 5 matching bases. The receptor was derived from a human donor in good health. The DNA sequence is TGTGCCATCAGGAGGACTAGCACAGATACGCAGTATTTT. Its coded protein is CAIRRTSTDTQYF.